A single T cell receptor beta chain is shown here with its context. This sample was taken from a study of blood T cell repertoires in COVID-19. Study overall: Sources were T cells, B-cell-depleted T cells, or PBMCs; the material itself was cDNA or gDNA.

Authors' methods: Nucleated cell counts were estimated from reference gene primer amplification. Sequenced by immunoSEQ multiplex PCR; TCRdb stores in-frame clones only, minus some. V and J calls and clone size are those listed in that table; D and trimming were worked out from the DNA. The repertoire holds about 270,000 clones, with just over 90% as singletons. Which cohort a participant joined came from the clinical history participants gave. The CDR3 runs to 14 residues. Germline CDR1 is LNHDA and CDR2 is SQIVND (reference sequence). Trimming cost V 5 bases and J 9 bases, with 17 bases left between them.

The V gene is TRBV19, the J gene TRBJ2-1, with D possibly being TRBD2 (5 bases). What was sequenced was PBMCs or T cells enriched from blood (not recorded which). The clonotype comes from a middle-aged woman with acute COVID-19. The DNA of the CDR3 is TGTGCCAGTAGTCCTACCGACCTGGCGGGTGAGCAGTTCTTC. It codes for CASSPTDLAGEQFF.